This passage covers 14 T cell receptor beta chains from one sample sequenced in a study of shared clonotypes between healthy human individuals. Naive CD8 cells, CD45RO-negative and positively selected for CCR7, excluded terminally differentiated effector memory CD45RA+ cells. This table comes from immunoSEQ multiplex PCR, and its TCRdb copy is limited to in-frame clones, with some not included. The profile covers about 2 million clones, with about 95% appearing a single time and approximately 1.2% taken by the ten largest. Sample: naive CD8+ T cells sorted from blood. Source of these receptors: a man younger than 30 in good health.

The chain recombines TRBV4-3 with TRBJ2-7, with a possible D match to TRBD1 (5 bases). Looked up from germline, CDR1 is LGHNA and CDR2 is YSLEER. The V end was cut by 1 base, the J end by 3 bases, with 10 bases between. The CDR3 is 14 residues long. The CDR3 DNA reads TGCGCCAGCAGCCAAGGTTTTCAGGGCTACGAGCAGTACTTC. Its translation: CASSQGFQGYEQYF.

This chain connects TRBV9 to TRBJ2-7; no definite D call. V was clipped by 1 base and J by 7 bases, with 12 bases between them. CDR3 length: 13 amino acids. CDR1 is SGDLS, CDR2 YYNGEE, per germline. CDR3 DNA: TGTGCCAGCAGCGTAACGCCAGGATCTGAGCAGTACTTC. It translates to CASSVTPGSEQYF.

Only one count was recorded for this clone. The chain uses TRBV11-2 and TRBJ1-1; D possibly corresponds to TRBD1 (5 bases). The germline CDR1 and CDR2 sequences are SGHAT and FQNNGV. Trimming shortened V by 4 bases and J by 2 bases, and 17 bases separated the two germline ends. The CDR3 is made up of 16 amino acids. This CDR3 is CASSSPLGGVNTEAFF. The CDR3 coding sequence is TGTGCCAGCAGCTCTCCATTGGGAGGGGTCAACACTGAAGCTTTCTTT.

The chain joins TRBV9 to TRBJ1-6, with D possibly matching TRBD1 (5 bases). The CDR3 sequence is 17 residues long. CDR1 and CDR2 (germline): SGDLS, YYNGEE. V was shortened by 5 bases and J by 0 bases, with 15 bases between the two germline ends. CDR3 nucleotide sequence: TGTGCCAGCAGTTGGGGGTCCTTGAGCTCCTATAATTCACCCCTCCACTTT. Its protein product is CASSWGSLSSYNSPLHF.

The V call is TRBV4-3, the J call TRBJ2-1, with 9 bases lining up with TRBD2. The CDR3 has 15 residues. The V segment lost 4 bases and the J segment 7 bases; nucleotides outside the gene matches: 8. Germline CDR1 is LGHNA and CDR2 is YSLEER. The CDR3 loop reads CASSPGSSGSNEQFF. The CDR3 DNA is TGCGCCAGCAGCCCGGGGAGTAGCGGGAGTAATGAGCAGTTCTTC.

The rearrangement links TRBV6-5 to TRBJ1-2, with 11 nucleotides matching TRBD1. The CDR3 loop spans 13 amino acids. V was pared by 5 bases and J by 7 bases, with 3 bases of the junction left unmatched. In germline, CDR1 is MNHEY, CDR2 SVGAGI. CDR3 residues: CASSIGTGGGYTF. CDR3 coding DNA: TGTGCCAGCAGTATCGGGACAGGGGGTGGCTACACCTTC.

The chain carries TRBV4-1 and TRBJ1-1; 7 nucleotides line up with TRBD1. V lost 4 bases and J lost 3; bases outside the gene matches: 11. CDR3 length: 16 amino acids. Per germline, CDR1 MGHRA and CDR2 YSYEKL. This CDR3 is CASSPSNRGWDTEAFF. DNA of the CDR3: TGCGCCAGCAGCCCCTCTAACAGGGGATGGGACACTGAAGCTTTCTTT.

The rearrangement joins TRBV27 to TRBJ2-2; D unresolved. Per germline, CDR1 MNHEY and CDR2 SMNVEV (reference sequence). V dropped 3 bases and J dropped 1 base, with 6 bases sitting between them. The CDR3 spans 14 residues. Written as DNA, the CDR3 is TGTGCCAGCAGTTTTTTACGGAACACCGGGGAGCTGTTTTTT. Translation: CASSFLRNTGELFF.

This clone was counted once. CDR3 sequence reads: CASSLRLAGGGETQYF. CDR3 nucleotides: TGTGCCAGCAGTTTAAGGCTAGCGGGGGGGGGAGAGACCCAGTACTTC. The V gene is TRBV27, the J gene TRBJ2-5; 12 nucleotides agree with TRBD2. In germline, CDR1 is MNHEY, CDR2 SMNVEV (reference sequence). This CDR3 has 16 residues. J was trimmed by 4 bases and V by 2 bases; bases with no gene match: 5.

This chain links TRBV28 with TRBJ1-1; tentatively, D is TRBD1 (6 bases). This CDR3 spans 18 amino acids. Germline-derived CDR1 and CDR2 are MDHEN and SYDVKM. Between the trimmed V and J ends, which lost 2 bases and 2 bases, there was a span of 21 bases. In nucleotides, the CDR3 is TGTGCCAGCAGTTTAGGGGCCCAAAGGGGGGGAAAAAACACTGAAGCTTTCTTT. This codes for CASSLGAQRGGKNTEAFF.

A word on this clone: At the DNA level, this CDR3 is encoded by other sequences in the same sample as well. The CDR3 DNA sequence: TGTGCCAGCAGCTTAGCGCTAGGAGAAAAACTGTTTTTT. This codes for CASSLALGEKLFF. The V call is TRBV7-9, the J call TRBJ1-4, with D uncertain. The CDR3 covers 13 residues. Trimming cost V 0 bases and J 8 bases, with 7 bases left between them. Germline V gives CDR1 SEHNR, CDR2 FQNEAQ (reference sequence).

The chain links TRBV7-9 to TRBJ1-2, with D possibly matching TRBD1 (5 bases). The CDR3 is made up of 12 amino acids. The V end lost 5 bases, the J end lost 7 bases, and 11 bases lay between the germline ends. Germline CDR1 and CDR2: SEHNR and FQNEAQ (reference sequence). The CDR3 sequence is CASSPRQGGYTF. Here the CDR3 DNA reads TGTGCCAGCAGCCCCCGGCAGGGTGGCTACACCTTC.

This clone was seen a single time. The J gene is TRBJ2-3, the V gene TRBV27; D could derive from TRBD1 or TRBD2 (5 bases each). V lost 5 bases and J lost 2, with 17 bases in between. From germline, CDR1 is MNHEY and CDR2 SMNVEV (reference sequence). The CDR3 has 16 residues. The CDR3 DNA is TGTGCCAGCAGTACCTCGCCCGGGACCCCCACAGATACGCAGTATTTT. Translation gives CASSTSPGTPTDTQYF.

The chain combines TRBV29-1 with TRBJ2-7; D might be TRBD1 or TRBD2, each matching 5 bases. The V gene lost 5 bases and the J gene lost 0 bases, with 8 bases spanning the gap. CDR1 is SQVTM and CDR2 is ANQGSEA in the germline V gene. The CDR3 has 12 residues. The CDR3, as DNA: TGCAGCGTTCTTGGGGGCTCCTACGAGCAGTACTTC. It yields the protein CSVLGGSYEQYF.